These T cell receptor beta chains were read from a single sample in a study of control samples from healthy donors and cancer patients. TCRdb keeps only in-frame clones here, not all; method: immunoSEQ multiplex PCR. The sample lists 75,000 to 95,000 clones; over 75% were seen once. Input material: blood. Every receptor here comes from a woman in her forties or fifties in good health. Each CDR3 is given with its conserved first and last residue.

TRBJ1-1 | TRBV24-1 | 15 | CATSDSQGINTEAFF
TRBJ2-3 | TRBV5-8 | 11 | CASSLLAGTNF
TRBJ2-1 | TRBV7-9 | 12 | CASSLETNEQFF
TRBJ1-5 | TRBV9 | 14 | CASSVKGDDQPQHF
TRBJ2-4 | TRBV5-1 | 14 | CASSSDRPRGIQYF
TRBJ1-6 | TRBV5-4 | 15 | CASSYANRVNSPLHF
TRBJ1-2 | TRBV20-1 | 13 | CSASRGQLYGYTF
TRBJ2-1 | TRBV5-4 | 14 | CASSLKTGYTEQFF
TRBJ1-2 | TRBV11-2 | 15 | CASSRGITGAYGYTF
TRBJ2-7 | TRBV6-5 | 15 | CASSYRRGQIYEQYF
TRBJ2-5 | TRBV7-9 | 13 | CASSLSQGETQYF
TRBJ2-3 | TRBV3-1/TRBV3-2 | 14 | CASSRTVSTDTQYF
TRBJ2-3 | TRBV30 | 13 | CAWSRGRRDTQYF
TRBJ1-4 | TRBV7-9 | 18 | CASSLAMGTLRGNEKLFF
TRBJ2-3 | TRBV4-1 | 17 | CASSETIAGGRTDTQYF
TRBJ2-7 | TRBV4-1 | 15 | CASSQASGTPYEQYF
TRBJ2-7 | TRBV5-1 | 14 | CASHRDAISYEQYF
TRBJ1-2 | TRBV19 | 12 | CASSQGSEGYTF
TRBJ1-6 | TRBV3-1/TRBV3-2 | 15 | CASSQPSAWNSPLHF
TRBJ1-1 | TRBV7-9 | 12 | CASSLGYTEAFF
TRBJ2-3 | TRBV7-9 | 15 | CASRETSGYTDTQYF
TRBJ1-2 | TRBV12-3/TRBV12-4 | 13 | CASSLRGISGYTF
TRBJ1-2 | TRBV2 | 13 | CASNMYVGQGYTF
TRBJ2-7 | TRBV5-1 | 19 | CASSLVGAFDGTDLYEQYF
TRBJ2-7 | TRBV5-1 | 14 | CASSLGVDSYEQYF
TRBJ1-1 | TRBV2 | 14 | CANIRGQGNTEAFF
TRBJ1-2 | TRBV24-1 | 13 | CATSDPRAGTVTF
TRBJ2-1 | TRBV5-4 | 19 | CASSFTLAGGPGSYNEQFF
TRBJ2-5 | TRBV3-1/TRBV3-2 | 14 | CASSQPTGRSGQYF
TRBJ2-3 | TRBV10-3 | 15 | CASKETSTGGDTQYF
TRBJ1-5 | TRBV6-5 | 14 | CASRKGTQGQPQHF
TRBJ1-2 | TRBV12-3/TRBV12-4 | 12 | CASSFTGRGYTF
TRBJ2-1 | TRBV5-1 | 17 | CASSGGTSGAAYNEQFF
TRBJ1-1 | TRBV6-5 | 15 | CASSKKPNMNTEAFF
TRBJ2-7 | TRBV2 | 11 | CASVVRYPVYF